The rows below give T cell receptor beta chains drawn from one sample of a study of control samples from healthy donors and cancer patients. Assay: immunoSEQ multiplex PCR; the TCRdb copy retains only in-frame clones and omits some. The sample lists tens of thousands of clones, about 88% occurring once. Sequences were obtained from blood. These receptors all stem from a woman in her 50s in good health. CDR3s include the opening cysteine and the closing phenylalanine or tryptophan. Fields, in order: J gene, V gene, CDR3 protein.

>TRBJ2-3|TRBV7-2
CASSLVRLASTDTQYF
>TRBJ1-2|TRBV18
CASSPDAPQGGYTF
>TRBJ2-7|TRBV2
CASSVTYRDTKYEQYF
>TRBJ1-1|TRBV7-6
CASSSDPGGDTEAFF
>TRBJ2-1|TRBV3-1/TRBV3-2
CASRKGGDEQFF
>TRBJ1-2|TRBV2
CAQGQGGYTF
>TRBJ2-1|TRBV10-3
CAISERGQGNEQFF
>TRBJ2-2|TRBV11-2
CASSFTGGTGELFF
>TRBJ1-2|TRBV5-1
CASSLDSKGLDTNYGYTF
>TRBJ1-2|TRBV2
CAGQTGSNYGYTF
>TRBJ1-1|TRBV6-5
CASHTGAAGGTEAFF
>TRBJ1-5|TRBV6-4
CASNPRADSNQPQHF
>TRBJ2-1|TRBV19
CASSSSGGREQFF
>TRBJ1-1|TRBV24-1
CATRSQGVTEAFF
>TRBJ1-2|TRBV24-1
CATSDPGTGAYGYTF
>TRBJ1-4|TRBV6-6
CASSYGRQGGEKLFF
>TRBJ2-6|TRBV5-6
CASSLPPRGANVLTF
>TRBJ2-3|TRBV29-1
CSVGRAGDTQYF
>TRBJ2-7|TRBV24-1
CATRPPQFGGSYEQYF
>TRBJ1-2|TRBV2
CASSEENYYGYTF
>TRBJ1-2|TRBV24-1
CATSDTGRDYGYTF
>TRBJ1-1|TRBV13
CASSRRINTEAFF
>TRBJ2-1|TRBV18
CASSTGRGRAGEQFF